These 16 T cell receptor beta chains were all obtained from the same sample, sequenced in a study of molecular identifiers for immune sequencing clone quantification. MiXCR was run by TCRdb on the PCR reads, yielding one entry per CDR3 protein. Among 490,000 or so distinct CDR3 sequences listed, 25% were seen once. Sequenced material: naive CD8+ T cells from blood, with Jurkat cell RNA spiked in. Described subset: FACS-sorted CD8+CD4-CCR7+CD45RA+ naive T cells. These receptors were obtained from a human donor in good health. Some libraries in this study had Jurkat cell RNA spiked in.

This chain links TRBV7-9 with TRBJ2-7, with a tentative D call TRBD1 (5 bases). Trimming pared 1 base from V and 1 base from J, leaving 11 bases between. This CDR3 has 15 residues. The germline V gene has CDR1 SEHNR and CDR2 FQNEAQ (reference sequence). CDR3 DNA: TGTGCCAGCAGCTTAGAGGACAAGCCTTCCTACGAGCAGTACTTC. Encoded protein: CASSLEDKPSYEQYF.

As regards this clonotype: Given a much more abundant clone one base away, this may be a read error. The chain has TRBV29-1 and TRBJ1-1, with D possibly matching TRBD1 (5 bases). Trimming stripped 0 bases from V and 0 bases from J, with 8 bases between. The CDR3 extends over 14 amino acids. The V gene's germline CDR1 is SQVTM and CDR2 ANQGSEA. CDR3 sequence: CSVEDMGVNTEAFF. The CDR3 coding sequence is TGCAGCGTTGAAGATATGGGGGTGAACACTGAAGCTTTCTTT.

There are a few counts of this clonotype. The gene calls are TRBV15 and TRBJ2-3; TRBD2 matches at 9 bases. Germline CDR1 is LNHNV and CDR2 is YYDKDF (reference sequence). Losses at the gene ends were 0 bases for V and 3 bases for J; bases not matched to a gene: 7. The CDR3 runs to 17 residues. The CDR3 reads CATSRDQTSGGTDTQYF. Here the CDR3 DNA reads TGTGCCACCAGCAGAGACCAGACTAGCGGTGGTACAGATACGCAGTATTTT.

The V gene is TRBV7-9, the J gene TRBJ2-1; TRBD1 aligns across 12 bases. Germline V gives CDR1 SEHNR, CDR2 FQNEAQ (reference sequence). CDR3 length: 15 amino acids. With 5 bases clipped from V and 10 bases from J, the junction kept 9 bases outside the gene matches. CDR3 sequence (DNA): TGTGCCAGCAGCAAGGGACAGGGGGCGGTGGGGGAGCAGTTCTTC. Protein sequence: CASSKGQGAVGEQFF.

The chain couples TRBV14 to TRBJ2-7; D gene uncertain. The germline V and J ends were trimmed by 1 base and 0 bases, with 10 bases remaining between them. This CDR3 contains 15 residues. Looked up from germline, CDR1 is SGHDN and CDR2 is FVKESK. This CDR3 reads CASSQGPLPSYEQYF. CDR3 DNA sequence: TGTGCCAGCAGCCAAGGGCCACTTCCCTCCTACGAGCAGTACTTC.

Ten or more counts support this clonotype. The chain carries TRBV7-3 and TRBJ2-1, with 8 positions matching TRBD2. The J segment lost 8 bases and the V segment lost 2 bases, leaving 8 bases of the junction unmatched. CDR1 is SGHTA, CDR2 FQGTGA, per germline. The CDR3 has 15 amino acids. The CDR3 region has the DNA TGTGCCAGCAGCTTAGTCAGCGGGAGTGAATATGAGCAGTTCTTC. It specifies CASSLVSGSEYEQFF. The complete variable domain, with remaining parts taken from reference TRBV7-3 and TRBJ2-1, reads GAGVSQTPSNKVTEKGKYVELRCDPISGHTALYWYRQSLGQGPEFLIYFQGTGAADDSGLPNDRFFAVRPEGSVSTLKIQRTERGDSAVYLCASSLVSGSEYEQFFGPGTRLTVL.

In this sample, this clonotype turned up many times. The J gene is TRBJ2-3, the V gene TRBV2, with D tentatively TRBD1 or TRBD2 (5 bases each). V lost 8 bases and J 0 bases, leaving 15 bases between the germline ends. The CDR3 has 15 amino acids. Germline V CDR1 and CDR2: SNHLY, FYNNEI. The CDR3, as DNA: TGTGCCAGCGGGGGAGATACCCTTAGCACAGATACGCAGTATTTT. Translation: CASGGDTLSTDTQYF.

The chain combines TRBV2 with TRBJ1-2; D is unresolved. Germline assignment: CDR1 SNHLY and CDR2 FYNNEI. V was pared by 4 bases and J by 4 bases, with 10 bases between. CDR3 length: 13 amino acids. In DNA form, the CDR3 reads TGTGCCAGCAGTGTTCGGCCGGCCTATGGCTACACCTTC. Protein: CASSVRPAYGYTF.

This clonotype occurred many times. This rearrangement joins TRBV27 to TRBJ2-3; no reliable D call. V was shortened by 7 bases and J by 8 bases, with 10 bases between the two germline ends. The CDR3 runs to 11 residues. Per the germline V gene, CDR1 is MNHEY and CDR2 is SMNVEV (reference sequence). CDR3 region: CASIFGVTQYF. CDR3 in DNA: TGTGCCAGCATCTTTGGGGTTACGCAGTATTTT.

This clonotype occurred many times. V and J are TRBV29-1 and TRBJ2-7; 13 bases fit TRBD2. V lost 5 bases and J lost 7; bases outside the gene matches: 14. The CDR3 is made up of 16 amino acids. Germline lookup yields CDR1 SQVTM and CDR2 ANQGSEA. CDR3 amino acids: CSVTGTSGTPGGEQYF. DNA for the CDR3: TGCAGCGTTACCGGGACTAGCGGGACCCCGGGAGGAGAGCAGTACTTC.

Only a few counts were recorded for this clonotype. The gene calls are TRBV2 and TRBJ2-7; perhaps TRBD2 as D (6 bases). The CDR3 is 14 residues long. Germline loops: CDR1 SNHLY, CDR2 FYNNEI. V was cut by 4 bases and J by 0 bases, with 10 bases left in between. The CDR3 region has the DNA TGTGCCAGCAGTGTTCTAGCGAGCTCCTACGAGCAGTACTTC. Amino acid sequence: CASSVLASSYEQYF.

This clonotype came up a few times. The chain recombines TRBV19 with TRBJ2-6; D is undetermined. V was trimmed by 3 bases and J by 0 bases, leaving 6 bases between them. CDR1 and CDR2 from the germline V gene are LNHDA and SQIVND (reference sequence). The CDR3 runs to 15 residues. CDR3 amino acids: CASSMGSSGANVLTF. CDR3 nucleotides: TGTGCCAGTAGTATGGGTAGCTCTGGGGCCAACGTCCTGACTTTC.

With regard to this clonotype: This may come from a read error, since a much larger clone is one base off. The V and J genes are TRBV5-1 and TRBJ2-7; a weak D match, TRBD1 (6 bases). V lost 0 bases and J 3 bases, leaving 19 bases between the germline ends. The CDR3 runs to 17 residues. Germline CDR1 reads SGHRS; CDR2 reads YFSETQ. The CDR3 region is CASSLGSPGTPSYEQYF. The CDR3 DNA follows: TGCGCCAGCAGCTTGGGGAGTCCGGGGACACCAAGCTACGAGCAGTACTTC. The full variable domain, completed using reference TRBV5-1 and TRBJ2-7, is KAGVTQTPRYLIKTRGQQVTLSCSPISGHRSVSWYQQTPGQGLQFLFEYFSETQRNKGNFPGRFSGRQFSNSRSEMNVSTLELGDSALYLCASSLGSPGTPSYEQYFGPGTRLTVT.

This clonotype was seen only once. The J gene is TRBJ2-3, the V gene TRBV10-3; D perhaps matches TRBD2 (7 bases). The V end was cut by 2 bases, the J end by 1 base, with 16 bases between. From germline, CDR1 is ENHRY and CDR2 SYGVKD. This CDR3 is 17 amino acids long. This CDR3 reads CAISETGGSVGTDTQYF. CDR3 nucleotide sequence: TGTGCCATCAGTGAGACGGGGGGCAGCGTGGGCACAGATACGCAGTATTTT.

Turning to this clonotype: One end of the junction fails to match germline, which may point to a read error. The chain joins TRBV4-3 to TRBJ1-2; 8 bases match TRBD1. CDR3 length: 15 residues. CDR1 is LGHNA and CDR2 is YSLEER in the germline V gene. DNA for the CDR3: TGCGCCGGCAGCCAGGGGACAGGAGATAGCTATGGCTACACCTTC. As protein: CAGSQGTGDSYGYTF.

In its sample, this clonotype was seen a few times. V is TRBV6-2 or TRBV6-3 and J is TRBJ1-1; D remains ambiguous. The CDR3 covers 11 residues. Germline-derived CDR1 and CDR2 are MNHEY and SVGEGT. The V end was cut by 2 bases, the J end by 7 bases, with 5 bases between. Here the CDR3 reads CASSYADEAFF. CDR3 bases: TGTGCCAGCAGTTACGCGGATGAAGCTTTCTTT.